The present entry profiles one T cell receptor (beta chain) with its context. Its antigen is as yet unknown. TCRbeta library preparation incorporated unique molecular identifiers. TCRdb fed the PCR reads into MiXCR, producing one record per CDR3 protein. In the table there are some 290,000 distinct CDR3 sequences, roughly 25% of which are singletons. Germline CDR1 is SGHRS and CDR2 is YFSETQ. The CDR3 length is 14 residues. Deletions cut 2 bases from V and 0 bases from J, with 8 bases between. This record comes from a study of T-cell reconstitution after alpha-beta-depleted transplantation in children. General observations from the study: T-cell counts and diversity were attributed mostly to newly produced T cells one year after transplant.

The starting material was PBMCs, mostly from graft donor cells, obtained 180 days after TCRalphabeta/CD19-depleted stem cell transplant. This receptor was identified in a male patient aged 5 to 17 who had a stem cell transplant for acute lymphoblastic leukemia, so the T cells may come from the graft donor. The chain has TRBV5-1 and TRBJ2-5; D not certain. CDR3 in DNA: TGCGCCAGCAGCTTAGTAGGGAACCAAGAGACCCAGTACTTC. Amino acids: CASSLVGNQETQYF.